These 14 T cell receptor beta chains came from one sample sequenced in a study of T cells in Graves' hyperthyroidism and ophthalmopathy. There were TCR beta CDR3 regions amplified from RNA transcripts. Carried out on the TCR CDR3, a first-round RT-PCR used the HTBI primer set. Using its own MiXCR run on the multiplex PCR reads, TCRdb lists one record per CDR3 protein. Of some 350,000 distinct CDR3 sequences listed, approximately 13% are singletons. Sample: blood. The origin of the receptors is a middle-aged woman with Graves' ophthalmopathy.

The rearrangement joins TRBV19 to TRBJ1-1; D is unclear. The length of the CDR3 is 16 residues. The germline V gene encodes CDR1 LNHDA and CDR2 SQIVND (reference sequence). The V end was cut by 5 bases, the J end by 1 base, with 17 bases between. The chain's CDR3 is CASSAKPGLRNTEAFF. The CDR3 region has the DNA TGTGCCAGTAGTGCAAAACCGGGCCTGAGGAACACTGAAGCTTTCTTT.

This clonotype was recorded many times. The chain is built from TRBV19 and TRBJ2-3; D possibly corresponds to TRBD2 (5 bases). V lost 7 bases and J lost 6, with 14 bases in between. The CDR3 is made up of 13 amino acids. Per the germline V gene, CDR1 is LNHDA and CDR2 is SQIVND (reference sequence). CDR3 loop: CASNEGVVDTQYF. The CDR3 bases are TGTGCCAGTAACGAGGGAGTCGTGGATACGCAGTATTTT.

This clonotype was recorded a few times. Compared with germline, one end of the junction differs, possibly owing to a read error. The chain links TRBV7-9 to TRBJ1-5; tentatively, D is TRBD1 (6 bases). The CDR3 loop spans 18 amino acids. Per the germline V gene, CDR1 is SEHNR and CDR2 is FQNEAQ (reference sequence). CDR3 in DNA: TGTGCCGGGAACCCACGGGGGCAGGGAGACTCTTCCCAATCAGCCCCAGCATTT. This codes for CAGNPRGQGDSSQSAPAF.

This clonotype has more than one count but fewer than ten. This sequence joins TRBV6-1 and TRBJ2-7; 13 positions match TRBD2. The CDR3 covers 15 residues. The V segment lost 5 bases and the J segment 2 bases; nucleotides outside the gene matches: 3. Germline-derived CDR1 and CDR2 are MNHNS and SASEGT. The DNA for the CDR3 is TGTGCCAGCAGTTTCGGACTAGCGGGAGCCTACGAGCAGTACTTC. Amino acids: CASSFGLAGAYEQYF.

This clonotype appeared a few times. This chain uses TRBV5-6 with TRBJ1-4, with 7 bases lining up with TRBD1. The CDR3 has 12 residues. V lost 7 bases and J lost 8; bases outside the gene matches: 5. Germline V gene lookup returns CDR1 SGHDT and CDR2 YYEEEE. CDR3 in amino acids: CASSGTEEKLFF. The CDR3 DNA follows: TGTGCCAGCTCAGGGACAGAGGAAAAACTGTTTTTT.

This clonotype has at least ten counts. The V gene is TRBV20-1, the J gene TRBJ2-1; 11 nucleotides line up with TRBD2. J lost 3 bases, V lost 6 bases, and 7 bases had no gene match. CDR1 DFQATT and CDR2 SNEGSKA come from the germline V gene (reference sequence). CDR3 length: 15 amino acids. CDR3 sequence reads: CSANPLAGGYNEQFF. CDR3 DNA sequence: TGCAGTGCCAACCCGCTAGCGGGGGGCTACAATGAGCAGTTCTTC.

This clonotype was detected many times. V and J are TRBV7-2 and TRBJ2-2; weak D call: TRBD2 (5 bases). Germline V gene lookup returns CDR1 SGHTA and CDR2 FQGNSA. V was clipped by 1 base and J by 3 bases, with 9 bases between them. This CDR3 has 15 amino acids. Here the CDR3 DNA reads TGTGCCAGCAGCTTAGGGCTAGCTTACACCGGGGAGCTGTTTTTT. It codes for CASSLGLAYTGELFF. The full variable domain, in which reference TRBV7-2 and TRBJ2-2 provide the parts outside the CDR3, is GAGVSQSPSNKVTEKGKDVELRCDPISGHTALYWYRQSLGQGLEFLIYFQGNSAPDKSGLPSDRFSAERTGGSVSTLTIQRTQQEDSAVYLCASSLGLAYTGELFFGEGSRLTVL.

Ten or more counts support this clonotype. V and J are TRBV25-1 and TRBJ1-2; D not certain. This CDR3 contains 16 residues. Germline assignment: CDR1 MGHDK and CDR2 SYGVNS. The V gene lost 2 bases and the J gene lost 5 bases, with 18 bases spanning the gap. CDR3 coding DNA: TGTGCCAGCAGTGAACGAGGTTTCCCATCCATTTATGGCTACACCTTC. Translating gives CASSERGFPSIYGYTF.

This clonotype has ten or more counts. DNA for the CDR3: TGTGCCACCAGGACGGGACAGGGGGCGAAAGACTATGGCTACACCTTC. This codes for CATRTGQGAKDYGYTF. This chain uses TRBV15 with TRBJ1-2, with 12 bases that match TRBD1. Germline V gene sequence: CDR1 LNHNV, CDR2 YYDKDF (reference sequence). Unmatched junction bases numbered 8, after V lost 6 bases and J lost 3 bases. CDR3 length: 16 residues.

This clonotype has a count of ten or more. The rearrangement links TRBV6-6 to TRBJ2-7; TRBD1 might be the D (5 bases). V dropped 2 bases and J dropped 3 bases, with 11 bases sitting between them. Germline CDR1 is MNHNY and CDR2 is SVGAGI (reference sequence). The CDR3 contains 14 residues. The CDR3 sequence is CASSYRDTGYEQYF. In nucleotides, the CDR3 is TGTGCCAGCAGTTACCGTGATACAGGCTACGAGCAGTACTTC.

This clonotype was seen repeatedly, ten times or more. The V call is TRBV18, the J call TRBJ1-1, with a tentative D call TRBD1 (5 bases). This CDR3 comprises 13 residues. Trimming removed 8 bases from V and 0 bases from J, with 10 bases in between. Germline assignment: CDR1 KGHSH and CDR2 LQKENI. The chain's CDR3 is CASLGDLNTEAFF. The CDR3 nucleotides read TGTGCCAGCCTAGGGGATTTGAACACTGAAGCTTTCTTT.

At least ten counts were recorded for this clonotype. V and J are TRBV7-2 and TRBJ2-5; D not certain. With 5 bases removed from V and 1 base from J, the gap between germline ends came to 8 bases. The CDR3 is 13 residues long. Germline CDR1 SGHTA, CDR2 FQGNSA. CDR3 in DNA: TGTGCCAGCAGCCGTGGCGCCCAAGAGACCCAGTACTTC. It codes for CASSRGAQETQYF.

This clonotype was detected a few times. The gene calls are TRBV5-1 and TRBJ2-5, with TRBD1 as a possible D gene (5 bases). Trimming removed 2 bases from V and 5 bases from J, with 7 bases in between. Germline assignment: CDR1 SGHRS and CDR2 YFSETQ. The CDR3 runs 12 residues. As DNA, the CDR3 is TGCGCCAGCAGCTTTAAGGGGGAGACCCAGTACTTC. Its protein is CASSFKGETQYF.

V is TRBV19 and J is TRBJ1-1, with 11 bases matching TRBD1. CDR3 length: 16 amino acids. V lost 5 bases, J lost 0 bases, and 5 bases stayed unmatched. Germline loops: CDR1 LNHDA, CDR2 SQIVND (reference sequence). CDR3 in DNA: TGTGCCAGTAGTCCCTGGACAGGGGGCTTGAACACTGAAGCTTTCTTT. Protein: CASSPWTGGLNTEAFF.